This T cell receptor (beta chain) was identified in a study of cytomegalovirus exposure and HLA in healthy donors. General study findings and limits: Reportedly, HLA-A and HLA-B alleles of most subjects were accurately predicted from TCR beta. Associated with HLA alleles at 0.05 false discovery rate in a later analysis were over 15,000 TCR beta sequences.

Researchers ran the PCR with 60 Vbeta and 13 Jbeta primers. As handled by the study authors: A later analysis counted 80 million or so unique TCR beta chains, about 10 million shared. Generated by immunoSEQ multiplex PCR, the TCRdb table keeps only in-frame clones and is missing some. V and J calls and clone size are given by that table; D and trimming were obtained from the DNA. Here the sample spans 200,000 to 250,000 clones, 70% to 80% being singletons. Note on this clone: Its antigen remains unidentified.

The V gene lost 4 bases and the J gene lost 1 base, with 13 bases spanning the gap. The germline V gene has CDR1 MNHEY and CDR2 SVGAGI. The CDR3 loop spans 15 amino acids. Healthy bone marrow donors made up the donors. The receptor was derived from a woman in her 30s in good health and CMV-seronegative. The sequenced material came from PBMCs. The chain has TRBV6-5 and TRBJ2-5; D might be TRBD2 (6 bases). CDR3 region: CASSSTSGVQETQYF. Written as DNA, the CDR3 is TGTGCCAGCAGTTCTACCTCGGGGGTCCAAGAGACCCAGTACTTC.